The rows below give T cell receptor beta chains drawn from one sample of a study of blood T cells in healthy people across ages. TCRdb used MiXCR to reprocess the 5' RACE reads, holding one entry per CDR3 protein. The top ten clones hold over 2% of a sample with 1.5 million to 2 million distinct CDR3 sequences, roughly 50% of them seen once. The sample comprised blood. The receptors were sampled from a woman aged 40 to 50 in good health. CDR3s include the opening cysteine and the closing phenylalanine or tryptophan. D genes are given only for firm matches. A clone size is listed for some rows: how often the clone was seen (once, few, many), or a class if it is expanded.

TRBJ1-2,.,TRBV13,.,TGTGCCAGCAGCTTAGCTGGGGGGTATAACTATGGCTACACCTTC,CASSLAGGYNYGYTF
TRBJ1-1,.,TRBV4-3,.,TGCGCCAGCAGCCAAGCTGAGGCGGGGTACACTGAAGCTTTCTTT,CASSQAEAGYTEAFF
TRBJ1-2,TRBD1,TRBV7-9,few,TGTGCCAGCAGCTCCGGGACAGGGGTACGCGGCTACACCTTC,CASSSGTGVRGYTF
TRBJ2-7,TRBD1,TRBV15,.,TGTGCCACCAGCAGAGAACTGACGGGACAGGGCTTGAATGAGCAGTACTTC,CATSRELTGQGLNEQYF
TRBJ2-3,TRBD2,TRBV12-3/TRBV12-4,.,TGTGCCAGCAGTTCAGCGGGGGTCTCCACAGATACGCAGTATTTT,CASSSAGVSTDTQYF
TRBJ2-5,TRBD1,TRBV28,.,TGTGCCAGCAAAACAGGGGCCATAGATAAAGAGACCCAGTACTTC,CASKTGAIDKETQYF
TRBJ2-6,.,TRBV7-4,few,TGTGCCCTCCAACGGGGCAGGTTTTACTCTGGGGCCAACGTCCTGACTTTC,CALQRGRFYSGANVLTF
TRBJ2-7,.,TRBV6-2/TRBV6-3,few,TGTGCCAGCAGTTCGTCAGGGGCGAAGAAGCAGTACTTC,CASSSSGAKKQYF
TRBJ2-7,.,TRBV20-1,few,TGCAGTGCTAGCGGACTCCCCTACGAGCAGTACTTC,CSASGLPYEQYF
TRBJ2-5,TRBD2,TRBV6-1,.,TGTGCCAGCAGTAAGCTAGCGGTCCTCCAAGAGACCCAGTACTTC,CASSKLAVLQETQYF
TRBJ2-1,TRBD2,TRBV7-6,.,TGTGCCAGCAGCTTAGGTTTGCTAGCGGGGTCCCAAGAGACCCAGTTCTTC,CASSLGLLAGSQETQFF
TRBJ1-4,.,TRBV7-9,.,TGTGCCAGCAGCCGGGCATCCGGAGAAAAACTGTTTTTT,CASSRASGEKLFF
TRBJ2-7,TRBD1,TRBV18,.,TGTGCCAGCTCAGGGACAGGGGGCGGACACGAGCAGTACTTC,CASSGTGGGHEQYF
TRBJ2-6,.,TRBV4-3,.,TGCGCCAGCAGCCAAGCGATGGGGGCTGGGGCCGCTGGGGCCAACGTCCTGACTTTC,CASSQAMGAGAAGANVLTF
TRBJ2-5,TRBD2,TRBV20-1,few,TGCAGTGCTGGAGCGGGGAGGTGGGAGACCCAGTACTTC,CSAGAGRWETQYF
TRBJ2-5,.,TRBV5-1,.,TGCGCCAGCAGCCCTGGGGACACACAACAAGAGACCCAGTACTTC,CASSPGDTQQETQYF
TRBJ2-4,TRBD1,TRBV20-1,many,TGCAGTGCTAGCGCTACAGGGGCGAACATTCAGTACTTC,CSASATGANIQYF
TRBJ1-5,.,TRBV6-2/TRBV6-3,.,TGTGCCAGCAGTTACTCAGGTCGACGGCAGCCCCAGCATTTT,CASSYSGRRQPQHF
TRBJ1-2,TRBD1,TRBV28,.,TGTGCCAGCAACCCCCCCCACGACAGGGCCTATGGCTACACCTTC,CASNPPHDRAYGYTF
TRBJ2-4,TRBD1,TRBV28,.,TGTGCCAGCAGTCCCACCGGGACAGAGTTATCGAAAAACATTCAGTACTTC,CASSPTGTELSKNIQYF
TRBJ2-1,.,TRBV19,.,TGTGCCAGTAGTGGCCCTAGGCAGCAGATGGCCTACAATGAGCAGTTCTTC,CASSGPRQQMAYNEQFF
TRBJ2-3,TRBD1,TRBV7-9,.,TGTGCCAGCAGCCTCGGGGACAGGGGGCAGGGAGATACGCAGTATTTT,CASSLGDRGQGDTQYF
TRBJ2-5,.,TRBV7-2,.,TGTGCCAGCAGCCGGCAGGCTGATGAGGAGACCCAGTACTTC,CASSRQADEETQYF
TRBJ2-4,.,TRBV6-2/TRBV6-3,.,TGTGCCAGCAGTTACCGGACGGAGGTCATTCAGTACTTC,CASSYRTEVIQYF
TRBJ1-2,TRBD1,TRBV12-3/TRBV12-4,.,TGTGCCAGCAGTTTTGATCTGGGGGGGAACAGGGGGACCGGCGGCTACACCTTC,CASSFDLGGNRGTGGYTF
TRBJ2-1,TRBD2,TRBV4-2,.,TGTGCCAGCAGCCCCGCCCAGGTAGCGGGGGATCAGTACAATGAGCAGTTCTTC,CASSPAQVAGDQYNEQFF
TRBJ1-5,.,TRBV27,once,TGTGCCAGCAGTTTACTAGGGGCGGGGAATCAGCCCCAGCATTTT,CASSLLGAGNQPQHF
TRBJ2-3,.,TRBV20-1,.,TGCAGTGCTGATCCTAGCGTTCCAGATACGCAGTATTTT,CSADPSVPDTQYF
TRBJ2-1,.,TRBV4-3,few,TGCGCCAGCAGCCAAGAACTAGTCAATGAGCAGTTCTTC,CASSQELVNEQFF
TRBJ2-7,TRBD2,TRBV28,.,TGTGCCAGCAGTTTAGGTATAGCGGGGGGGCGAAAGAGCTCCTACAATGAGCAGTACTTC,CASSLGIAGGRKSSYNEQYF
TRBJ1-1,.,TRBV7-9,.,TGTGCCAGCAGCTTAGCATATCTGGACGAAGCTTTCTTT,CASSLAYLDEAFF
TRBJ2-3,TRBD2,TRBV24-1,.,TGTGCCACCAGTGATTCCCCTCCCGGGGGGGGCAGGGATACGCAGTATTTT,CATSDSPPGGGRDTQYF
TRBJ1-2,.,TRBV7-2,.,TGTGCCAGCAGCCTCGCCGGGGGTTCGAATGGCTACACCTTC,CASSLAGGSNGYTF
TRBJ1-4,.,TRBV20-1,few,TGCAGTGCTAGAGCTGGTCCGGGGCGTAATGAAAAACTGTTTTTT,CSARAGPGRNEKLFF
TRBJ2-3,TRBD2,TRBV5-1,.,TGCGCCAGCAGCTTGGAGCCCGCGGGGGGAGACACAGATACGCAGTATTTT,CASSLEPAGGDTDTQYF
TRBJ2-7,.,TRBV6-2/TRBV6-3,.,TGTGCCAGCAGAATGGGGGGATACCTAATATACGAGCAGTACTTC,CASRMGGYLIYEQYF
TRBJ2-3,TRBD2,TRBV6-5,.,TGTGCCAGCAGTCGAGGACTAGCGCCCACAGATACGCAGTATTTT,CASSRGLAPTDTQYF
TRBJ2-5,TRBD2,TRBV3-1,.,TGTGCCAGCAGCCGAGATCCCGGGACTAGCGCGGGGACCCAGTACTTC,CASSRDPGTSAGTQYF
TRBJ2-7,TRBD2,TRBV11-2,few,TGTGCCAGCAGCTTAGAGGATAGCGGGACCAACGAGCAGTACTTC,CASSLEDSGTNEQYF
TRBJ2-7,.,TRBV7-9,few,TGTGCCAGCAGCTTACAGGGTGCGGAGACCTACGAGCAGTACTTC,CASSLQGAETYEQYF
TRBJ2-5,TRBD1,TRBV20-1,few,TGCAGTGCTAGAGTTTGGGGACAGGGAGGAGAGACCCAGTACTTC,CSARVWGQGGETQYF
TRBJ2-7,.,TRBV27,.,TGTGCCAGCAGTTTTGCAGGAGCGAACTCCTACGAGCAGTACTTC,CASSFAGANSYEQYF
TRBJ2-5,.,TRBV12-5,few,TGTGCTAGTGGTTTGGTCGGGTCGAGGGAGCAGTACTTC,CASGLVGSREQYF
TRBJ1-1,TRBD1,TRBV5-1,.,TGCGCCAGGGGGTGGGACAGGGGTCAAGGCACTGAAGCTTTCTTT,CARGWDRGQGTEAFF
TRBJ2-3,.,TRBV7-9,.,TGTGCCAGCAGCTTGCGCCCCTCAGGGGCATTAGATACGCAGTATTTT,CASSLRPSGALDTQYF
TRBJ2-3,.,TRBV2,.,TGTGCCAGCAGTGCCGCCTCAGATACGCAGTATTTT,CASSAASDTQYF
TRBJ2-3,TRBD2,TRBV4-1,.,TGCGCCAGCAGAAATGCGGGGGGAAACACAGATACGCAGTATTTT,CASRNAGGNTDTQYF
TRBJ1-6,.,TRBV7-2,.,TGTGCCGGCAGCCCTACAGGCTCACCCCTCCACTTT,CAGSPTGSPLHF
TRBJ2-7,TRBD1,TRBV29-1,many,TGCAGCGTTGCTAGACAGGGGGCGAACTACGAGCAGTACTTC,CSVARQGANYEQYF
TRBJ1-2,.,TRBV21-1,.,TGTGCCAGCAGCACTCAGGGTCTTGAAGATGGCTACACCTTC,CASSTQGLEDGYTF
TRBJ2-4,TRBD2,TRBV18,once,TGTGCCAGCTCACCAGTGGCTAGCGGGGGCCAAGAGGCCCAGTACTTC,CASSPVASGGQEAQYF
TRBJ1-2,.,TRBV15,.,TGTGCCACCAGCAGCCTGACAGGAGCTAACTATGGCTACACCTTC,CATSSLTGANYGYTF
TRBJ2-1,TRBD1,TRBV7-6,.,TGTGCCAGCAACAGTCCGGGACAGGGGGACAATGAGCAGTTCTTC,CASNSPGQGDNEQFF
TRBJ2-5,.,TRBV25-1,.,TGTGCCAGCGAGATTTCTTTGGAGTACTTC,CASEISLEYF